Listed below are T cell receptor beta chains from one sample, sequenced in a study of blood T cell repertoires in COVID-19. Clones were read by immunoSEQ multiplex PCR, and TCRdb kept only the in-frame ones, dropping some. The sample lists approximately 19,000 clones, 85% to 90% occurring once. The sequencing sample was made of peripheral blood. The receptors originated from a human donor with active COVID-19. The donor label of this sample is uncertain. CDR3s include the opening cysteine and the closing phenylalanine or tryptophan. The order of the fields is D gene, J gene, V gene, clone size, CDR3 DNA, CDR3 protein. A D gene is named only where the DNA matches it firmly. Clone size is stated in some rows and not others, as once, few, many or a class when expanded.

. | TRBJ2-7 | TRBV15 | . | TGTGCCACCAGCAGAGACAGGGGAACCTACGAGCAGTACTTC | CATSRDRGTYEQYF
. | TRBJ1-1 | TRBV7-2 | . | TGTGCCAGCAGCTCACAGGTGAACACTGAAGCTTTCTTT | CASSSQVNTEAFF
. | TRBJ1-2 | TRBV28 | . | TGTGCCAGCAGTTTCAACATCTACTATGGCTACACCTTC | CASSFNIYYGYTF
. | TRBJ2-4 | TRBV10-3 | once | TGTGCCATCAGTGACCCCGTAGGCCAGGCCCGCAAAAACATTCAGTACTTC | CAISDPVGQARKNIQYF
TRBD2 | TRBJ2-3 | TRBV11-3 | . | TGTGCCAGCAGCCCGACTAGCGGGGGTTTAGCTGCTACGCAGTATTTT | CASSPTSGGLAATQYF
. | TRBJ1-2 | TRBV24-1 | . | TGTGCCACCAGTGTAGGAGACAGAGTCTACACCTTC | CATSVGDRVYTF
TRBD1 | TRBJ1-2 | TRBV7-9 | . | TGTGCCAGCAGCTATGACAGGGTGGTTTTGTATGGCTACACCTTC | CASSYDRVVLYGYTF
. | TRBJ2-5 | TRBV18 | . | TGTGCCAGCTCACCCCGTCGGAGTGAGACCCAGTACTTC | CASSPRRSETQYF
TRBD1 | TRBJ1-4 | TRBV6-2/TRBV6-3 | . | TGTGCCAGCAGTCCCGGACAGGCAACTAATGAAAAACTGTTTTTT | CASSPGQATNEKLFF
TRBD1 | TRBJ1-2 | TRBV7-2 | . | TGTGCCAGCAGCTTAAAGGGGGACAGGGGTCATGGCTACACCTTC | CASSLKGDRGHGYTF
. | TRBJ1-2 | TRBV9 | . | TGTGCCAGCAGCGGAGGGGGGGTAGGCGCTAACTATGGCTACACCTTC | CASSGGGVGANYGYTF
. | TRBJ1-1 | TRBV5-1 | . | TGCGCCAGCAGCCCAACAGGGTACAGAGGGACTGAAGCTTTCTTT | CASSPTGYRGTEAFF
TRBD1 | TRBJ1-4 | TRBV28 | . | TGTGCCAGCAGGCTAGGACAGGTTAATAATGAAAAACTGTTTTTT | CASRLGQVNNEKLFF
TRBD2 | TRBJ2-5 | TRBV10-3 | . | TGTGCCATCAGCGGGACTAGCGCGGAGACCCAGTACTTC | CAISGTSAETQYF
TRBD2 | TRBJ2-3 | TRBV19 | . | TGTGCCAGTAGTATAAGCGGGACCCCACCCCGGCAGTATTTT | CASSISGTPPRQYF
TRBD1 | TRBJ2-5 | TRBV7-9 | . | TGTGCCAGCAGCTTAGTAGGACAGGGGATGAAGACCCAGTACTTC | CASSLVGQGMKTQYF
. | TRBJ2-1 | TRBV7-2 | . | TGTGCCAGCAGCTACCGGAGAGGAAACTCCTACAATGAGCAGTTCTTC | CASSYRRGNSYNEQFF
TRBD1 | TRBJ1-2 | TRBV6-2/TRBV6-3 | . | TGTGCCAGCAGTCGGACAGGGGGCGCGTCTAACTATGGCTACACCTTC | CASSRTGGASNYGYTF
TRBD1 | TRBJ1-2 | TRBV19 | few | TGTGCCAGTAGTAGACAGGGACCTAACTATGGCTACACCTTC | CASSRQGPNYGYTF
TRBD1 | TRBJ1-5 | TRBV2 | . | TGTGCCAGCAGTGAAGGACAGGGATATAGCAATCAGCCCCAGCATTTT | CASSEGQGYSNQPQHF
TRBD2 | TRBJ2-2 | TRBV19 | . | TGTGCCAGTAGTATAGTAGCGGGGGGCTTCTCCGGGGAGCTGTTTTTT | CASSIVAGGFSGELFF
. | TRBJ1-3 | TRBV4-3 | . | TGCGCCAGCAGCCTTCAGCAGGGATTTTCTGGAAACACCATATATTTT | CASSLQQGFSGNTIYF
TRBD1 | TRBJ1-2 | TRBV6-5 | . | TGTGCCAGCAGACCCTGGGCAGGGGGCGAGTATGGCTACACCTTC | CASRPWAGGEYGYTF
TRBD1 | TRBJ1-2 | TRBV18 | . | TGTGCCAGCTCTGTGAGGAGGGGGCGACAGGGGACACTCTATGGCTACACCTTC | CASSVRRGRQGTLYGYTF
TRBD2 | TRBJ2-5 | TRBV7-3 | once | TGTGCCAGCAGCCCATCGGGACTAGCGGTAGAGACCCAGTACTTC | CASSPSGLAVETQYF
TRBD1 | TRBJ2-7 | TRBV7-2 | . | TGTGCCAGCAGCTCACCCAAACACAGGGGACACTACGAGCAGTACTTC | CASSSPKHRGHYEQYF
TRBD2 | TRBJ2-7 | TRBV7-2 | few | TGTGCCAGCAGCACGGGACTAGCGGGGGTCTACGAGCAGTACTTC | CASSTGLAGVYEQYF